The clone carrying this TCR beta chain came up a few times. Its specificity is unknown. The sample is drawn from a study of cytomegalovirus exposure and HLA in healthy donors. Study-wide results and caveats: Apart from CMV serostatus, no immune exposure information was available. A later analysis by the authors found several of the most significant clusters apparently linked to common viral pathogens.

The PCR employed 60 Vbeta primers together with 13 Jbeta primers. Original data processing: There were some 87 million unique TCR beta chains by a later count, and about 12 million of them were shared. This table comes from immunoSEQ multiplex PCR, and its TCRdb copy is limited to in-frame clones, with some not included. From that table come the V and J calls and clone size; the DNA was used to work out D and trimming. There are about 160,000 clones in the sample; about four fifths occur only once, and more than 7% lies in the top ten. V was clipped by 6 bases and J by 4 bases, with 18 bases between them. The CDR3 covers 15 residues. Looked up from germline, CDR1 is LNHNV and CDR2 is YYDKDF (reference sequence). This cohort consisted of healthy bone marrow donors.

This sequence was found in a male donor in good health and CMV-seropositive. Sequences were obtained from PBMCs. The rearrangement links TRBV15 to TRBJ2-5; tentative D call: TRBD2 (7 bases). DNA for the CDR3: TGTGCCACCAGGAAAGGGGGGGGTTTGGCAGAGACCCAGTACTTC. Its translation: CATRKGGGLAETQYF. Complete variable domain (other parts from reference TRBV15 and TRBJ2-5): DAMVIQNPRYQVTQFGKPVTLSCSQTLNHNVMYWYQQKSSQAPKLLFHYYDKDFNNEADTPDNFQSRRPNTSFCFLDIRSPGLGDTAMYLCATRKGGGLAETQYFGPGTRLLVL.